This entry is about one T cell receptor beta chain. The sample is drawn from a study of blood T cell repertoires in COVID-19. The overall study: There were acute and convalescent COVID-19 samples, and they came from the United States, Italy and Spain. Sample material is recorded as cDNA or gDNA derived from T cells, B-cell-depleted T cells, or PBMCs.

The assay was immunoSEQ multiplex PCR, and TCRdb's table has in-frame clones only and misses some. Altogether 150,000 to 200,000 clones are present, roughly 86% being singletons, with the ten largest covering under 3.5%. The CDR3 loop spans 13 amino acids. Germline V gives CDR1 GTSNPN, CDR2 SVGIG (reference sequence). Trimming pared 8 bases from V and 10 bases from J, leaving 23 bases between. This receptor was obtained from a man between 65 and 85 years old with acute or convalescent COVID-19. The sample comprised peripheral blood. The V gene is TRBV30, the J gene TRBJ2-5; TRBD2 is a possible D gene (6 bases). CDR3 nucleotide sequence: TGTGCCGGAAGTCAGCGCCGGGGAGGTGACCAGTACTTC. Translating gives CAGSQRRGGDQYF.